This entry lists 5 T cell receptor beta chains sequenced from one sample in a study of T cell responses to AZD1222 COVID-19 vaccine. Data came from immunoSEQ multiplex PCR; TCRdb stores just in-frame clones and leaves some out. The sample contains about 130,000 clones, just under 95% of which appear only once. Sequenced material: peripheral blood, taken 28 days after the second AZD1222 dose. The receptors here all came from an adult who received the AZD1222 COVID-19 vaccine.

The chain recombines TRBV7-9 with TRBJ1-2; D remains ambiguous. V was shortened by 2 bases and J by 4 bases, with 14 bases between the two germline ends. Germline V gene sequence: CDR1 SEHNR, CDR2 FQNEAQ (reference sequence). There are 15 residues in the CDR3. CDR3: CASSLTGGGAYGYTF. DNA of the CDR3: TGTGCCAGCAGCTTAACCGGAGGAGGCGCCTATGGCTACACCTTC.

The chain couples TRBV30 to TRBJ1-2, with D unclear. Germline V CDR1 and CDR2: GTSNPN, SVGIG (reference sequence). The germline V and J ends were trimmed by 2 bases and 4 bases, with 29 bases remaining between them. The length of the CDR3 is 19 residues. The CDR3 DNA reads TGTGCCTGGAGTTGGTCTCGAAGACGATACCCCCGGAGGAGCTATGGCTACACCTTC. It codes for CAWSWSRRRYPRRSYGYTF.

The V call is TRBV14, the J call TRBJ2-7; 9 bases are a match to TRBD1. The CDR3 sequence is 16 residues long. The ends lost 4 bases at V and 1 base at J; junction bases unmatched: 8. The germline V gene encodes CDR1 SGHDN and CDR2 FVKESK. The DNA of the CDR3 is TGTGCCAGCAGCCGAGGGAGACAGGGGGTTTCCTACGAGCAGTACTTC. Translation: CASSRGRQGVSYEQYF.

V is TRBV21-1 and J is TRBJ2-7. TRBV21-1 is a known pseudogene. The CDR3 is made up of 14 amino acids. CDR3 DNA: TGTGCCAGCAGCAACGGGACGGCTAAACGCGAGCAGTACTTC. This sequence encodes CASSNGTAKREQYF.

This chain connects TRBV11-3 to TRBJ2-7, with D perhaps matching TRBD2 (6 bases). With 5 bases removed from V and 2 bases from J, the gap between germline ends came to 10 bases. The CDR3 runs to 13 residues. The germline CDR1 and CDR2 sequences are SGHNT and YENEEA. CDR3 nucleotide sequence: TGTGCCAGCAGCCCGGACTACCCCTACGAGCAGTACTTC. Its translation is CASSPDYPYEQYF. Using reference TRBV11-3 and TRBJ2-7 for the parts outside the CDR3, the full variable domain is EAGVVQSPRYKIIEKKQPVAFWCNPISGHNTLYWYLQNLGQGPELLIRYENEEAVDDSQLPKDRFSAERLKGVDSTLKIQPAELGDSAVYLCASSPDYPYEQYFGPGTRLTVT.